The 15 T cell receptor beta chains below were found in one sample sequenced in a study of T cells in Graves' hyperthyroidism and ophthalmopathy. The investigators amplified TCR beta CDR3 regions from RNA transcripts. During a first-round RT-PCR of the TCR CDR3, the HTBI primer set was used. TCRdb re-analysed the multiplex PCR reads in MiXCR, keeping a single row per CDR3 protein. The sample lists about 370,000 distinct CDR3 sequences, roughly 15% seen once, with under 25% in the top ten. The sample consisted of blood. Source of these receptors: a woman aged 55 to 70 with Graves' ophthalmopathy.

There are a few counts of this clonotype. The V call is TRBV5-5, the J call TRBJ1-5, with D maybe TRBD1 (5 bases). The CDR3 length is 15 residues. Germline lookup yields CDR1 SGHKS and CDR2 YYEKEE (reference sequence). With 3 bases removed from V and 5 bases from J, the gap between germline ends came to 15 bases. CDR3 sequence reads: CASSWGTSLDQPQHF. In nucleotides, the CDR3 is TGTGCCAGCAGCTGGGGCACTAGTTTAGATCAGCCCCAGCATTTT. The variable domain in full, completed from reference TRBV5-5 and TRBJ1-5, reads DAGVTQSPTHLIKTRGQQVTLRCSPISGHKSVSWYQQVLGQGPQFIFQYYEKEERGRGNFPDRFSARQFPNYSSELNVNALLLGDSALYLCASSWGTSLDQPQHFGDGTRLSIL.

The chain combines TRBV24-1 with TRBJ2-5, with TRBD2 identical over 7 bases. Germline V gives CDR1 KGHDR, CDR2 SFDVKD. J gave up 5 bases and V 4 bases, and 6 bases lay outside the gene matches. The CDR3 contains 14 residues. The CDR3 nucleotides are TGTGCCACCAGTGAAACTAGCGCTGGGGAGACCCAGTACTTC. This translates into CATSETSAGETQYF.

At least ten counts were recorded for this clonotype. The chain combines TRBV3-1 with TRBJ2-5, with TRBD2 matching over 10 bases. The V gene's germline CDR1 is LGHDT and CDR2 YNNKEL (reference sequence). There are 14 residues in the CDR3. The V gene end was trimmed by 7 bases and the J gene end by 3 bases; junction bases not matched to a gene: 5. The CDR3 loop reads CASNRAGGEETQYF. The CDR3 DNA reads TGTGCCAGCAATCGAGCGGGAGGGGAAGAGACCCAGTACTTC.

This clonotype was seen repeatedly, ten times or more. The chain uses TRBV28 and TRBJ2-7, with TRBD1 matching over 11 bases. Germline V lookup: CDR1 MDHEN, CDR2 SYDVKM. CDR3 length equals 15 residues. Germline trimming cut 5 bases from V and 2 bases from J; bases unmatched to any gene: 5. CDR3 protein: CASSHRDRGTYEQYF. Here the CDR3 DNA reads TGTGCCAGCAGTCACCGGGACAGGGGGACCTACGAGCAGTACTTC.

The V gene is TRBV5-4, the J gene TRBJ2-3; 9 bases fit TRBD1. The germline CDR1 and CDR2 sequences are SGHNT and YYREEE (reference sequence). V lost 0 bases to trimming and J lost 4 bases; unmatched junction nucleotides: 6. The CDR3 has 16 residues. CDR3 bases: TGTGCCAGCAGCTTGGCCGGACAGGGGAAGGCAGATACGCAGTATTTT. Its protein is CASSLAGQGKADTQYF.

This sequence joins TRBV28 and TRBJ1-2; 7 positions agree with TRBD1. Per germline, CDR1 MDHEN and CDR2 SYDVKM. CDR3 size: 14 residues. Trimming at V came to 4 bases and at J to 0 bases, leaving 2 bases not matched to a gene. The CDR3 reads CASSSQGTNYGYTF. The CDR3 DNA reads as TGTGCCAGCAGTTCACAGGGGACTAACTATGGCTACACCTTC.

In the case of this clonotype: This may be a read error, as it is one base from a much larger clone. V usage is TRBV5-1 and J usage is TRBJ2-1; 10 bases line up with TRBD2. The J call may be wrong; the DNA end is better matched by TRBJ2-7. The CDR3 is 16 residues long. From germline, CDR1 is SGHRS and CDR2 YFSETQ. The CDR3 loop reads CASSAWTSGIYNEQYF. For the CDR3, the DNA is TGCGCCAGCAGCGCCTGGACTAGCGGCATATACAATGAGCAGTACTTC.

This clonotype was seen ten or more times. The chain is built from TRBV11-2 and TRBJ2-7, with D perhaps TRBD1 or TRBD2 (5 bases each). V was cut by 1 base and J by 3 bases, with 10 bases left in between. The germline CDR1 and CDR2 sequences are SGHAT and FQNNGV. The CDR3 totals 14 residues. Here the CDR3 reads CASSLGGSGYEQYF. DNA for the CDR3: TGTGCCAGCAGCTTAGGGGGGTCCGGCTACGAGCAGTACTTC.

This clonotype has a count of ten or more. The chain carries TRBV4-1 and TRBJ2-5, with 7 bases lining up with TRBD2. With V trimmed by 0 bases and J by 5 bases, 9 bases remained unmatched. This CDR3 is built from 16 residues. CDR1 is MGHRA, CDR2 YSYEKL, per germline. As DNA, the CDR3 is TGCGCCAGCAGCCAAGAACCTACCCGGGGGGACGAGACCCAGTACTTC. This translates into CASSQEPTRGDETQYF.

The chain has TRBV27 and TRBJ2-7, with 9 positions matching TRBD2. J lost 5 bases, V lost 6 bases, and 11 bases had no gene match. The CDR3 is 15 amino acids. The germline gives CDR1 MNHEY, CDR2 SMNVEV (reference sequence). CDR3 sequence: CASSSRLAGDNEQYF. Written as DNA, the CDR3 is TGTGCCAGCAGCTCCAGGTTAGCGGGAGACAACGAGCAGTACTTC.

V gene TRBV12-3 or TRBV12-4 combines with J gene TRBJ2-7; a possible D gene is TRBD1 (5 bases). V lost 1 base, J lost 6 bases, and 16 bases lay in between. The CDR3 totals 15 residues. The CDR3 DNA is TGTGCCAGCAGTTTAGTGGCAGGGAATAGGTTCGAGCAGTACTTC. Translated: CASSLVAGNRFEQYF.

This chain connects TRBV7-2 to TRBJ2-5; 16 bases match TRBD2. This CDR3 spans 19 amino acids. The trim removed 3 bases at V and 1 base at J, leaving 8 bases unmatched. Per the germline V gene, CDR1 is SGHTA and CDR2 is FQGNSA. CDR3 protein: CASSFSRGLAGGAQETQYF. Written as DNA, the CDR3 is TGTGCCAGCAGCTTCAGTCGGGGACTAGCGGGAGGGGCCCAAGAGACCCAGTACTTC.

This clonotype was recorded a few times. The chain recombines TRBV15 with TRBJ1-5, with TRBD1 matching over 9 bases. The ends lost 2 bases at V and 4 bases at J; junction bases unmatched: 9. This CDR3 comprises 17 residues. From germline, CDR1 is LNHNV and CDR2 YYDKDF (reference sequence). The CDR3 DNA sequence: TGTGCCACCAGCAGAACCCTTTTACAGGGGGCTAATCAGCCCCAGCATTTT. It translates to CATSRTLLQGANQPQHF.

The chain has TRBV20-1 and TRBJ2-1, with 9 bases aligning to TRBD2. This CDR3 region has 15 residues. In germline, CDR1 is DFQATT, CDR2 SNEGSKA (reference sequence). V lost 5 bases to trimming and J lost 6 bases; unmatched junction nucleotides: 11. In nucleotides, the CDR3 is TGCAGTGCTCCGCGGGGGGCGGGAGGGGTCAATGAGCAGTTCTTC. Its protein product is CSAPRGAGGVNEQFF.

This clonotype was counted at least ten times. The rearrangement joins TRBV3-1 to TRBJ2-5; TRBD1 is a possible D gene (6 bases). V lost 5 bases to trimming and J lost 4 bases, with 11 bases between them. Germline-derived CDR1 and CDR2 are LGHDT and YNNKEL (reference sequence). The CDR3 has 13 amino acids. This CDR3 reads CASSASRGETQYF. The CDR3 nucleotides are TGTGCCAGCAGCGCCAGCAGGGGAGAGACCCAGTACTTC.